The T cell receptor beta chain under discussion was sequenced for a study of cytomegalovirus exposure and HLA in healthy donors. Whole-study findings and limits: Fewer N-insertions than the 666-donor mean were reportedly shown by an Asian-associated ancestry cluster in a later analysis. Likely technical artifact: a cluster of highly shared sequence variants.

The CDR3 spans 14 residues. Per the germline V gene, CDR1 is MNHEY and CDR2 is SVGAGI. Deletions cut 4 bases from V and 6 bases from J, with 12 bases between. This donor has no recorded CMV serostatus. As concerns this clone: The antigen is not known.

The study ran its PCR with 60 Vbeta and 13 Jbeta primers. Profiled with immunoSEQ multiplex PCR; TCRdb holds only in-frame clones, not every one. The data show 60,000 to 85,000 clones, around 70% seen once. The sample consisted of PBMCs. The receptor comes from a human donor in good health. The rearrangement links TRBV6-5 to TRBJ2-2, with D possibly matching TRBD2 (6 bases). The chain's CDR3 is CASSFGSLAGELFF. In DNA form, the CDR3 reads TGTGCCAGCAGTTTCGGGAGCCTCGCCGGGGAGCTGTTTTTT.